Below, 18 T cell receptor beta chains from the same sample are listed, as sequenced in a study of blood T cells in healthy people across ages. Through a sample-barcoded 5' primer and a J-beta primer mix, a second PCR was run for roughly 7 to 12 cycles. Using its own MiXCR run on the 5' RACE reads, TCRdb lists one record per CDR3 protein. The repertoire holds 1.6 million or so distinct CDR3 sequences, with about 31% as singletons. The sequencing sample was made of blood. The source of these receptors is a woman in her twenties or thirties in good health.

This clonotype was recorded a few times. The chain recombines TRBV28 with TRBJ1-2; TRBD1 matches at 10 bases. This CDR3 is built from 16 residues. J was trimmed by 4 bases and V by 5 bases; bases with no gene match: 10. In germline, CDR1 is MDHEN, CDR2 SYDVKM. CDR3 region: CASSRPPGQGFYGYTF. The CDR3 DNA is TGTGCCAGCAGTAGACCCCCGGGACAGGGGTTCTATGGCTACACCTTC.

The CDR3 sequence is CASSFGGSRNRNEQFF. CDR3 nucleotides: TGTGCCAGCAGCTTCGGGGGCTCCAGAAATCGCAATGAGCAGTTCTTC. The V gene is TRBV7-2, the J gene TRBJ2-1; D is tentatively TRBD1 or TRBD2 (6 bases each). The CDR3 spans 16 residues. CDR1 and CDR2 (germline): SGHTA, FQGNSA. V was pared by 3 bases and J by 6 bases, with 18 bases between.

This clonotype occurred a few times. The chain combines TRBV5-5 with TRBJ1-6; possibly TRBD1 for D (6 bases). Trimming removed 0 bases at V and 7 bases at J, with 8 bases between. This CDR3 is 14 amino acids long. CDR1 is SGHKS and CDR2 is YYEKEE in the germline V gene (reference sequence). For the CDR3, the DNA is TGTGCCAGCAGCTTGGAGGGACACAATTCACCCCTCCACTTT. This encodes CASSLEGHNSPLHF.

This chain uses TRBV6-1 with TRBJ1-2; D is uncertain. CDR3 length equals 11 residues. Deletions cut 11 bases from V and 10 bases from J, with 17 bases between. Germline CDR1 reads MNHNS; CDR2 reads SASEGT. In nucleotides, the CDR3 is TGTGCCTCCTCGAAGGCAGGTCCCTACACCTTC. Encoded protein: CASSKAGPYTF.

V and J are TRBV24-1 and TRBJ2-5; 7 bases match TRBD1. The CDR3 spans 19 residues. Per the germline V gene, CDR1 is KGHDR and CDR2 is SFDVKD. J lost 1 base, V lost 3 bases, and 16 bases had no gene match. CDR3 nucleotides: TGTGCCACCAGTGATCCTCGGAAAGGGGGCTCCGCGCTCCAAGAGACCCAGTACTTC. As protein: CATSDPRKGGSALQETQYF.

V usage is TRBV7-9 and J usage is TRBJ2-5; 11 nucleotides match TRBD1. The DNA end is more similar to TRBJ2-7, so the J call may be wrong. CDR3 length: 15 amino acids. Germline lookup yields CDR1 SEHNR and CDR2 FQNEAQ (reference sequence). The CDR3 region is CASSQRTGGKNEQYF. CDR3 nucleotides: TGTGCCAGCAGCCAGCGGACAGGGGGCAAAAACGAGCAGTACTTC.

This clonotype was seen only a few times. The rearrangement joins TRBV27 to TRBJ2-6, with D possibly TRBD2 on 5 matching bases. Germline V gene sequence: CDR1 MNHEY, CDR2 SMNVEV (reference sequence). V lost 3 bases and J 2 bases, leaving 8 bases between the germline ends. This CDR3 spans 15 amino acids. As DNA, the CDR3 is TGTGCCAGCAGTTTGATGAGGGCTGGGGCCAACGTCCTGACTTTC. This encodes CASSLMRAGANVLTF.

This clonotype turned up a few times. The DNA for the CDR3 is TGTGCCACCAGCAGAGGGGCAACCCTCCAAGAGACCCAGTACTTC. It translates to CATSRGATLQETQYF. This chain uses TRBV15 with TRBJ2-5; D gene uncertain. The CDR3 spans 15 residues. Germline CDR1 reads LNHNV; CDR2 reads YYDKDF (reference sequence). V was shortened by 1 base and J by 1 base, with 10 bases between the two germline ends.

The chain carries TRBV27 and TRBJ2-7; D is uncertain. Trimming removed 6 bases at V and 4 bases at J, with 13 bases between. Germline V CDR1 and CDR2: MNHEY, SMNVEV (reference sequence). CDR3 length: 13 amino acids. The CDR3 protein is CASRPPHVYEQYF. CDR3 nucleotide sequence: TGTGCCAGCAGGCCACCTCACGTTTACGAGCAGTACTTC.

The chain couples TRBV20-1 to TRBJ2-5; tentative D call: TRBD1 (6 bases). Trimming took 1 base from V and 5 from J, leaving 14 bases between them. This CDR3 has 14 amino acids. Germline lookup yields CDR1 DFQATT and CDR2 SNEGSKA (reference sequence). DNA for the CDR3: TGCAGTGCTAGAGCTACTACAGGGTCGGAGACCCAGTACTTC. It translates to CSARATTGSETQYF.

This clonotype was counted once. The chain uses TRBV20-1 and TRBJ2-1, with 9 bases that match TRBD1. The end of the DNA fits TRBJ2-7 better, so the J call may be wrong. Germline V lookup: CDR1 DFQATT, CDR2 SNEGSKA (reference sequence). The CDR3 runs to 14 residues. CDR3 nucleotides: TGCAGTTCCCCGGGACAGGGTTACGTCTACGAGCAGTACTTC. Translating it yields CSSPGQGYVYEQYF.

This clonotype has a handful of counts. Germline is not matched at one junction end, which may reflect a read error. The chain couples TRBV6-4 to TRBJ2-6, with D possibly being TRBD1 (5 bases). CDR1 MRHNA and CDR2 SNTAGT come from the germline V gene. The CDR3 sequence is 14 residues long. CDR3 sequence reads: CASSDSSGANVRTF. The CDR3 DNA reads TGTGCCAGCAGTGACAGCTCTGGGGCCAACGTCCGGACTTTC.

This clonotype was counted only a few times. This chain joins TRBV4-1 and TRBJ2-7; 12 nucleotides line up with TRBD2. This CDR3 spans 15 amino acids. The V segment lost 6 bases and the J segment 4 bases; nucleotides outside the gene matches: 7. Germline assignment: CDR1 MGHRA and CDR2 YSYEKL. CDR3 in DNA: TGCGCCAGCAGACCGACTAGCGGGAGAACGTACGAGCAGTACTTC. This gives the protein CASRPTSGRTYEQYF.

The rearrangement uses TRBV27 and TRBJ2-5; 8 bases are shared with TRBD1. Near its end, the DNA agrees better with TRBJ2-7, so the J call may be wrong. The V gene's germline CDR1 is MNHEY and CDR2 SMNVEV (reference sequence). This CDR3 region has 15 residues. The CDR3 DNA reads as TGTGCCAGCAGTTCCCCCCGGACAGGGAGGCACGAGCAGTACTTC. The encoded protein is CASSSPRTGRHEQYF.

This clonotype was picked up a small number of times. CDR3 in amino acids: CASSLMTGEGDEKLFF. The CDR3 nucleotides read TGTGCCAGCAGTTTAATGACAGGGGAAGGGGATGAAAAACTGTTTTTT. J is TRBJ1-4 and V is TRBV6-1, with 8 bases lining up with TRBD1. CDR3 length equals 16 residues. CDR1 is MNHNS, CDR2 SASEGT, per germline. V trimming: 5 bases; J trimming: 6 bases; junction bases outside the gene matches: 11.

Comment on this clonotype: An end of the junction differs from the germline gene, which may be a read error. J is TRBJ2-7 and V is TRBV6-1; TRBD1 aligns across 7 bases. The germline gives CDR1 MNHNS, CDR2 SASEGT. The CDR3 covers 15 residues. The CDR3 loop reads CAGSVGSGQYYEQYF. The CDR3 DNA follows: TGTGCCGGCAGTGTCGGATCGGGACAGTACTACGAGCAGTACTTC.

This rearrangement joins TRBV11-2 to TRBJ2-4; D is perhaps TRBD2 (5 bases). V was clipped by 5 bases and J by 0 bases, with 14 bases between them. CDR3 length: 16 residues. Germline V gene lookup returns CDR1 SGHAT and CDR2 FQNNGV. This chain's CDR3 is CASSPARGLAKNIQYF. CDR3 nucleotides: TGTGCCAGCAGCCCAGCGCGCGGACTAGCCAAAAACATTCAGTACTTC.

The chain joins TRBV11-1 to TRBJ2-3; 12 bases agree with TRBD2. Trimming removed 8 bases from V and 2 bases from J; junction bases left unmatched: 8. The CDR3 extends over 16 amino acids. CDR1 is SGHAT and CDR2 is FQDESV in the germline V gene (reference sequence). CDR3 DNA: TGTGCCAGCTCACTAGCGGGGGGACCAAACACAGATACGCAGTATTTT. It specifies CASSLAGGPNTDTQYF.